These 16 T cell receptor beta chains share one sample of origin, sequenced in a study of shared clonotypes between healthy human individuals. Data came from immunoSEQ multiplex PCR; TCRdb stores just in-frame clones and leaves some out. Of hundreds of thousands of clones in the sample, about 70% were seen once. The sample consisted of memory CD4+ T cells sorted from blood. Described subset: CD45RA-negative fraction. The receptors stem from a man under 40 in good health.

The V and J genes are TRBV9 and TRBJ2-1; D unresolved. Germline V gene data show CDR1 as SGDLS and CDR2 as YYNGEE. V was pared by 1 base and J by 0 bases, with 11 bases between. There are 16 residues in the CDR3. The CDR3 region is CASSVTDSHSYNEQFF. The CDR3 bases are TGTGCCAGCAGCGTAACCGACTCCCACTCCTACAATGAGCAGTTCTTC. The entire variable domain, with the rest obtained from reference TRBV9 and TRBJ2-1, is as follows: DSGVTQTPKHLITATGQRVTLRCSPRSGDLSVYWYQQSLDQGLQFLIQYYNGEERAKGNILERFSAQQFPDLHSELNLSSLELGDSALYFCASSVTDSHSYNEQFFGPGTRLTVL.

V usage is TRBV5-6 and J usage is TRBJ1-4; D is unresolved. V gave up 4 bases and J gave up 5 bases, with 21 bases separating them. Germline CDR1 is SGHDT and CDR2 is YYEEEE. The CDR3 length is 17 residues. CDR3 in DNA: TGTGCCAGCAGCCGTTTAGGACCGTCGTCTGGAAATGAAAAACTGTTTTTT. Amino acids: CASSRLGPSSGNEKLFF. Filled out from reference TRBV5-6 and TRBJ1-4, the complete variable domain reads DAGVTQSPTHLIKTRGQQVTLRCSPKSGHDTVSWYQQALGQGPQFIFQYYEEEERQRGNFPDRFSGHQFPNYSSELNVNALLLGDSALYLCASSRLGPSSGNEKLFFGSGTQLSVL.

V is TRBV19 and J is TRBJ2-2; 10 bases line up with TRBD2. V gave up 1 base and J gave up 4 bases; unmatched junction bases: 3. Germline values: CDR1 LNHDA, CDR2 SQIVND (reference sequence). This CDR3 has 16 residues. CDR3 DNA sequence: TGTGCCAGTAGTATAGGGCTAGCGGGAGTCACCGGGGAGCTGTTTTTT. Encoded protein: CASSIGLAGVTGELFF.

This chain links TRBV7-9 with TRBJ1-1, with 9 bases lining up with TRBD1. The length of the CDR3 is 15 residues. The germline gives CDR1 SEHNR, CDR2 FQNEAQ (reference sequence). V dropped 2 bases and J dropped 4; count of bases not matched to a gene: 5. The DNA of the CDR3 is TGTGCCAGCAGCTTAACGGGACAGGGAGGCACTGAAGCTTTCTTT. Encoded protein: CASSLTGQGGTEAFF.

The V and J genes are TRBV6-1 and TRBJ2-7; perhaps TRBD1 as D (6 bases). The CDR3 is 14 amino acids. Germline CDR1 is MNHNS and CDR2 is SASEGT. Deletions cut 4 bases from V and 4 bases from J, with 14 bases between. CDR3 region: CASSVGQGRYEQYF. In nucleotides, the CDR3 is TGTGCCAGCAGTGTAGGGCAGGGGAGATACGAGCAGTACTTC.

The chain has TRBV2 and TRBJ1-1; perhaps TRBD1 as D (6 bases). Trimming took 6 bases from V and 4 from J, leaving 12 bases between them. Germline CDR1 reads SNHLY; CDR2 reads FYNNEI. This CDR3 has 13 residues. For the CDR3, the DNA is TGTGCCAGCAGGTCGGGCAGGGGCACTGAAGCTTTCTTT. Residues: CASRSGRGTEAFF. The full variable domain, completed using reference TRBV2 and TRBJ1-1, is EPEVTQTPSHQVTQMGQEVILRCVPISNHLYFYWYRQILGQKVEFLVSFYNNEISEKSEIFDDQFSVERPDGSNFTLKIRSTKLEDSAMYFCASRSGRGTEAFFGQGTRLTVV.

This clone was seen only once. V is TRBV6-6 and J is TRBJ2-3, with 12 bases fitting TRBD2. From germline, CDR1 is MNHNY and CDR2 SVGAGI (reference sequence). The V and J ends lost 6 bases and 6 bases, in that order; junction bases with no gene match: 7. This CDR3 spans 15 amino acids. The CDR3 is CASRPGTSGWDTQYF. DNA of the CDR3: TGTGCCAGCAGGCCCGGGACTAGCGGGTGGGATACGCAGTATTTT.

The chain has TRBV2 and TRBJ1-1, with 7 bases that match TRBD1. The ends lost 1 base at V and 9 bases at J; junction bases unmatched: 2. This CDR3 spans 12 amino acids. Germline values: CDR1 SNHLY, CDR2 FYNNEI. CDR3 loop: CASSEERGQAFF. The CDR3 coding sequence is TGTGCCAGCAGTGAAGAGAGGGGGCAAGCTTTCTTT.

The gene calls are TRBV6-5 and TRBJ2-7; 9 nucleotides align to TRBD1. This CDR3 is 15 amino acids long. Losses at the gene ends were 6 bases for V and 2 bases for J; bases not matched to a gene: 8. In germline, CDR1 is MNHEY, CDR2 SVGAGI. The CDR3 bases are TGTGCCAGCAGAGATGACAGGGGGGGGACCTACGAGCAGTACTTC. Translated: CASRDDRGGTYEQYF.

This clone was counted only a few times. The CDR3 loop reads CASSLRATGRDQPQHF. CDR3 bases: TGTGCCAGCAGTCTGCGGGCGACAGGGAGGGATCAGCCCCAGCATTTT. This chain connects TRBV27 to TRBJ1-5; 7 bases align to TRBD1. Germline values: CDR1 MNHEY, CDR2 SMNVEV (reference sequence). This CDR3 comprises 16 residues. Germline trimming cut 5 bases from V and 5 bases from J; bases unmatched to any gene: 12.

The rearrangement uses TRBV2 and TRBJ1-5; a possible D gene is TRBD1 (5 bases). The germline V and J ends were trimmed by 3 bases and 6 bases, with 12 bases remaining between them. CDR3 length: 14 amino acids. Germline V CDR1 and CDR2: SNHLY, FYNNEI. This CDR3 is CASSDGRGSQPQHF. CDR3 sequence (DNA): TGTGCCAGCAGTGATGGGCGGGGGAGTCAGCCCCAGCATTTT.

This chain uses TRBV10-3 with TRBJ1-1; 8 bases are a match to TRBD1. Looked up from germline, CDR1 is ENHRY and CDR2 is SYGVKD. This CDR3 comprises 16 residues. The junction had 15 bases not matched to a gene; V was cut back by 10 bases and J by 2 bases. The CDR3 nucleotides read TGTGCCACTCACCCCGGGACAGGTAAAGGAAACACTGAAGCTTTCTTT. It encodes CATHPGTGKGNTEAFF.

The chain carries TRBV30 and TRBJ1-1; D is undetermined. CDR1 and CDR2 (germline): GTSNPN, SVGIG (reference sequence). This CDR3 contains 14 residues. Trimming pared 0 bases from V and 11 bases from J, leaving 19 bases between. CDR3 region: CAWSVLNGISAAFF. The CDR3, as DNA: TGTGCCTGGAGTGTTCTAAACGGCATTAGTGCCGCTTTCTTT.

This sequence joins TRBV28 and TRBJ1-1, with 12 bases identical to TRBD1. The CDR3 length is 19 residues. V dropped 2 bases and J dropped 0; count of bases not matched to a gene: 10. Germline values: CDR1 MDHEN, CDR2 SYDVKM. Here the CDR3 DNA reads TGTGCCAGCAGTTTACTTTCGTTCAGGGACAGGGGGCTGAACACTGAAGCTTTCTTT. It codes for CASSLLSFRDRGLNTEAFF.

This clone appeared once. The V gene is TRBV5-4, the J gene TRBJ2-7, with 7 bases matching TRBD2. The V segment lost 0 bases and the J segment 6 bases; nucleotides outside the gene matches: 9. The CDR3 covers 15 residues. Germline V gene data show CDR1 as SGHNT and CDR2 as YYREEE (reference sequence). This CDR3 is CASSLAGGRASEQYF. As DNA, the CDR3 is TGTGCCAGCAGCTTGGCCGGGGGGAGGGCCTCCGAGCAGTACTTC.

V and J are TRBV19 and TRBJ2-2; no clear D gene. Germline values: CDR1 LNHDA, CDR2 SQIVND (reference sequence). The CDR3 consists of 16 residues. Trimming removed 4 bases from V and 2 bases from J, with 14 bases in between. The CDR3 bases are TGTGCCAGTAGTACGATCGTTAGGGCCAACACCGGGGAGCTGTTTTTT. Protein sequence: CASSTIVRANTGELFF. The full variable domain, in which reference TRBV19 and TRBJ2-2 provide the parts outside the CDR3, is DGGITQSPKYLFRKEGQNVTLSCEQNLNHDAMYWYRQDPGQGLRLIYYSQIVNDFQKGDIAEGYSVSREKKESFPLTVTSAQKNPTAFYLCASSTIVRANTGELFFGEGSRLTVL.